This is a list of T cell receptor beta chains from one sample in a study of blood T cell repertoires in COVID-19. The data were produced by immunoSEQ multiplex PCR, yet TCRdb's version contains in-frame clones alone and is incomplete. The data hold approximately 27,000 clones, with about 83% observed a single time. The source material was peripheral blood. The receptors come from a human donor in a cohort sampled during active COVID-19. CDR3s include the opening cysteine and the closing phenylalanine or tryptophan. Clone size is given for some rows only: seen once, a few or many times, or a class if the clone is expanded.

TRBV6-5	TRBJ1-2	.	CASRSGRQVNYGYTF
TRBV21-1	TRBJ2-7	.	CASNKIGGARNKAYEQYF
TRBV6-5	TRBJ1-2	once	CASRTGNGIYGYTF
TRBV15	TRBJ2-7	.	CATSRFGTGDDEQYF
TRBV19	TRBJ1-1	.	CATTGGYTEAFF
TRBV11-3	TRBJ1-1	.	CASSLVGEGLRTEAFF
TRBV4-1	TRBJ1-1	few	CASSQEERRNTEAFF
TRBV6-6	TRBJ2-1	.	CASSLRNRNDNEQFF
TRBV3-1/TRBV3-2	TRBJ2-1	.	CASSQKPVLPGGRREFHNEQFF
TRBV23-1	TRBJ2-4	.	CASSQSPTGGTAKNIQYF
TRBV11-2	TRBJ2-7	.	CASSSTSGGPYEQYF
TRBV30	TRBJ2-3	.	CAWSGTDRGYTDTQYF
TRBV30	TRBJ2-3	.	CAWSRTGGADTQYF
TRBV10-1	TRBJ2-2	once	CASTGQGLVTGELFF
TRBV19	TRBJ2-3	.	CASSIDNRDTQYF
TRBV4-1	TRBJ1-5	few	CASSQGDSANQPQHF
TRBV6-5	TRBJ2-5	.	CASSYYSGETQYF
TRBV11-2	TRBJ2-1	.	CASSLTGSNEQFF
TRBV11-3	TRBJ2-7	once	CASSLGPLTSGRSRDEQYF
TRBV12-5	TRBJ1-6	.	CASGLGTGGNSPLHF
TRBV4-3	TRBJ1-6	.	CASSQDGSSPLHF
TRBV10-3	TRBJ2-7	few	CATAARDYTTYEQYF
TRBV5-1	TRBJ1-4	.	CASSFQGGTNEKLFF
TRBV5-4	TRBJ2-5	.	CASSPALAGGQETQYF
TRBV4-1	TRBJ2-3	.	CASSQRTASTDTQYF
TRBV11-2	TRBJ1-1	.	CASRVGQGLNTEAFF
TRBV10-2	TRBJ2-1	.	CASSSRAGGFYNEQFF
TRBV9	TRBJ2-2	few	CASSGAGEQNTGELFF
TRBV6-1	TRBJ2-7	.	CASSEKDISYEQYF